The 9 T cell receptor beta chains reported below all come from one sample, sequenced in a study of OX40 agonist ivuxolimab in advanced cancers. Sequenced by immunoSEQ multiplex PCR; TCRdb stores in-frame clones only, minus some. The repertoire holds roughly 15,000 clones, just under 90% seen once, with approximately 7% in the top ten. The sequenced sample was CD4+ or CD8+ T cells sorted from blood, obtained in a trial of the OX40 agonist ivuxolimab. These receptor sequences come from an adult with an advanced solid tumor such as melanoma, head and neck, liver or kidney cancer.

V is TRBV9 and J is TRBJ1-2; 8 nucleotides align to TRBD1. Germline V gene sequence: CDR1 SGDLS, CDR2 YYNGEE. This CDR3 is built from 15 residues. The junction had 6 bases not matched to a gene; V was cut back by 1 base and J by 4 bases. This CDR3 reads CASSVRTGGTYGYTF. The CDR3 DNA reads as TGTGCCAGCAGCGTAAGAACAGGGGGAACCTATGGCTACACCTTC.

This rearrangement joins TRBV7-2 to TRBJ1-3; 7 nucleotides match TRBD1. Germline CDR1 is SGHTA and CDR2 is FQGNSA. Germline trimming cut 1 base from V and 0 bases from J; bases unmatched to any gene: 3. The CDR3 is made up of 16 amino acids. CDR3 sequence: CASSLGDRDSGNTIYF. CDR3 in DNA: TGTGCCAGCAGCTTAGGAGACAGGGACTCTGGAAACACCATATATTTT.

This chain joins TRBV19 and TRBJ2-4, with D maybe TRBD2 (6 bases). V lost 3 bases, J lost 7 bases, and 7 bases lay in between. This CDR3 has 12 residues. CDR1 is LNHDA, CDR2 SQIVND, per germline (reference sequence). The CDR3 DNA follows: TGTGCCAGTAGTATGGAGGGTAACATTCAGTACTTC. Translating it yields CASSMEGNIQYF. Combining the CDR3 with reference TRBV19 and TRBJ2-4 gives the whole variable domain DGGITQSPKYLFRKEGQNVTLSCEQNLNHDAMYWYRQDPGQGLRLIYYSQIVNDFQKGDIAEGYSVSREKKESFPLTVTSAQKNPTAFYLCASSMEGNIQYFGAGTRLSVL.

V gene TRBV6-6 combines with J gene TRBJ2-3, with D tentatively TRBD1 (6 bases). V lost 0 bases and J 3 bases, leaving 7 bases between the germline ends. This CDR3 spans 14 amino acids. Germline-derived CDR1 and CDR2 are MNHNY and SVGAGI (reference sequence). CDR3 region: CASSYSDRTDTQYF. The CDR3 DNA reads TGTGCCAGCAGTTACTCCGACAGGACAGATACGCAGTATTTT.

This chain links TRBV11-3 with TRBJ2-1; D ambiguous. CDR1 SGHNT and CDR2 YENEEA come from the germline V gene. This CDR3 spans 15 amino acids. V gave up 1 base and J gave up 3 bases, with 10 bases separating them. CDR3 sequence reads: CASSLGGYGYNEQFF. Written as DNA, the CDR3 is TGTGCCAGCAGCTTAGGGGGTTACGGCTACAATGAGCAGTTCTTC.

The chain joins TRBV21-1 to TRBJ1-6. TRBV21-1 represents a pseudogene. CDR3 size: 13 residues. The CDR3 loop is CASSNGELSPLHF. For the CDR3, the DNA is TGTGCCAGCAGCAACGGTGAACTGTCACCCCTCCACTTT.

The V gene is TRBV7-8, the J gene TRBJ1-5; TRBD1 is a possible D gene (5 bases). CDR3 length: 17 residues. The germline CDR1 and CDR2 sequences are SGHVS and FQNEAQ. V lost 4 bases and J lost 1, with 17 bases in between. CDR3: CASSSLGKGESNQPQHF. In DNA, the CDR3 is TGTGCCAGCAGCTCACTAGGGAAAGGGGAGAGCAATCAGCCCCAGCATTTT.

In DNA form, the CDR3 reads TGTGCCTGGGAGGAGGACGGCCACTATGGCTACACCTTC. Translating gives CAWEEDGHYGYTF. The V call is TRBV30, the J call TRBJ1-2; D remains unclear. Trimming took off 5 bases at V and 3 bases at J, with 13 bases between the two ends. CDR1 is GTSNPN, CDR2 SVGIG, per germline (reference sequence). There are 13 residues in the CDR3.

The chain links TRBV5-1 to TRBJ2-7; the D gene is possibly TRBD2 (6 bases). Per the germline V gene, CDR1 is SGHRS and CDR2 is YFSETQ. Trimming pared 1 base from V and 1 base from J, leaving 18 bases between. The CDR3 totals 17 residues. The CDR3 loop is CASSLFTGGVRSYEQYF. The CDR3 DNA reads TGCGCCAGCAGCTTGTTTACCGGCGGGGTTAGGTCCTACGAGCAGTACTTC.